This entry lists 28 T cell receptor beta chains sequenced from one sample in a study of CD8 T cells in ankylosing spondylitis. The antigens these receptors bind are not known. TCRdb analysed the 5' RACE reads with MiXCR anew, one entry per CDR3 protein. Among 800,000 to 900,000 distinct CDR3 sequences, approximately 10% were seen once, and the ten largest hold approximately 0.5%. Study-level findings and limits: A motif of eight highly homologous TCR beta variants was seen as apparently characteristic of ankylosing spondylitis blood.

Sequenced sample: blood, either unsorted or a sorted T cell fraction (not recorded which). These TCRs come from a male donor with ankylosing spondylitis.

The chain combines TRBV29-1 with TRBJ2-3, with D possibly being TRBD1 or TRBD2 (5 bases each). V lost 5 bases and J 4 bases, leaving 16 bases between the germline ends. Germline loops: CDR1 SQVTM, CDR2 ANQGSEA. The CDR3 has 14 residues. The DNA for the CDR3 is TGCAGCGTTCGAGTGGGGCAGGGACCAGATACGCAGTATTTT. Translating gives CSVRVGQGPDTQYF.

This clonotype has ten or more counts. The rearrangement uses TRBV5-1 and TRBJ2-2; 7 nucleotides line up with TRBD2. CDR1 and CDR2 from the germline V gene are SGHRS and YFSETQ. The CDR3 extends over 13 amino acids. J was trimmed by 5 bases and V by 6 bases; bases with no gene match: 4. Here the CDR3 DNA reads TGCGCCAGCATGCGGGAGAGTACCGGGGAGCTGTTTTTT. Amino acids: CASMRESTGELFF. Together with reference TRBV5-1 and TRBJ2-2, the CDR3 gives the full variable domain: KAGVTQTPRYLIKTRGQQVTLSCSPISGHRSVSWYQQTPGQGLQFLFEYFSETQRNKGNFPGRFSGRQFSNSRSEMNVSTLELGDSALYLCASMRESTGELFFGEGSRLTVL.

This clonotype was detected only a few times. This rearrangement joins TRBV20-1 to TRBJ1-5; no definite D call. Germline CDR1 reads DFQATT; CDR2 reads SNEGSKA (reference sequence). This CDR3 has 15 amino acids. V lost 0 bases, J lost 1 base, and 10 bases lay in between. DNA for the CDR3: TGCAGTGCTAGAGATCCCTATACCAGCAATCAGCCCCAGCATTTT. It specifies CSARDPYTSNQPQHF.

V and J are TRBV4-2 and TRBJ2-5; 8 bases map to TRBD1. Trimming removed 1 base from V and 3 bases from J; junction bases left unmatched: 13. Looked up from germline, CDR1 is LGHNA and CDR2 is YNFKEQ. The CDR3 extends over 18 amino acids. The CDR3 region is CASSQVSGRGRPEETQYF. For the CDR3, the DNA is TGTGCCAGCAGCCAAGTTAGTGGCAGGGGGCGGCCCGAAGAGACCCAGTACTTC.

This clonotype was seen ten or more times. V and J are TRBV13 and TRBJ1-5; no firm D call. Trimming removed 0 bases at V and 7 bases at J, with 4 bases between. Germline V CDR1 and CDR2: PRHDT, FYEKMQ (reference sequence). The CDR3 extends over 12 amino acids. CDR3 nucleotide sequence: TGTGCCAGCAGCTTAGGACGCCAGCCCCAGCATTTT. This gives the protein CASSLGRQPQHF.

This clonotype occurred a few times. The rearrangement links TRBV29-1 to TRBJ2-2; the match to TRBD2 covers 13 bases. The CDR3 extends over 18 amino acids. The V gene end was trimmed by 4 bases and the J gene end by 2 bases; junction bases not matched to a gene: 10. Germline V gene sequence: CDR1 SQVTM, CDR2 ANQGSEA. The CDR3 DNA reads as TGCAGCGTTGGACTAGCGGGAGGCCCCCGTTATAACACCGGGGAGCTGTTTTTT. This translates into CSVGLAGGPRYNTGELFF.

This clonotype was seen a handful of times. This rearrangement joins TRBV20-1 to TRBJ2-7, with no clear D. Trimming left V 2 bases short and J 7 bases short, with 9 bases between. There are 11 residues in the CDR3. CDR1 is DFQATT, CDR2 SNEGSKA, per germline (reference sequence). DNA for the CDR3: TGCAGTGCTAGACCCTTGAGGGAGCAGTACTTC. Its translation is CSARPLREQYF.

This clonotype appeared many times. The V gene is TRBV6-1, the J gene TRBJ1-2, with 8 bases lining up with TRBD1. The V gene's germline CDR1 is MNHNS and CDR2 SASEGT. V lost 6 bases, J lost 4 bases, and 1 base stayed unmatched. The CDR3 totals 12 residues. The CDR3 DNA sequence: TGTGCCAGCAGCGGGACAGGCTATGGCTACACCTTC. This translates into CASSGTGYGYTF.

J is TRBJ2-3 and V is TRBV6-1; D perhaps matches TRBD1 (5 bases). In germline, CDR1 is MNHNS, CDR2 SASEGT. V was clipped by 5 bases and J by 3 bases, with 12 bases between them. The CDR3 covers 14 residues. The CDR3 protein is CASSTRVGTDTQYF. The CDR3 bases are TGTGCCAGCAGTACCAGGGTCGGGACAGATACGCAGTATTTT.

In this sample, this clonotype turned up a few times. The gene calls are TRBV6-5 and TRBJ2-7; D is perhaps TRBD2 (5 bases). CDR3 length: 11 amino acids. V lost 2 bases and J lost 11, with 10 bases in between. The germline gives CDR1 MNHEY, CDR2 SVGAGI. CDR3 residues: CASSYMDSEYF. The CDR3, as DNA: TGTGCCAGCAGTTACATGGACTCGGAGTACTTC.

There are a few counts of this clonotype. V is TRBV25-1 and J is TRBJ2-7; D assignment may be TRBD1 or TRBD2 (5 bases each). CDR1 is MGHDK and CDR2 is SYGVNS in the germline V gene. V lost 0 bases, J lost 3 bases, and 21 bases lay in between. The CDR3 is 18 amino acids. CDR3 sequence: CASSEYASVAGTRYEQYF. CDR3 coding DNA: TGTGCCAGCAGTGAATATGCGTCGGTGGCCGGGACCCGCTACGAGCAGTACTTC.

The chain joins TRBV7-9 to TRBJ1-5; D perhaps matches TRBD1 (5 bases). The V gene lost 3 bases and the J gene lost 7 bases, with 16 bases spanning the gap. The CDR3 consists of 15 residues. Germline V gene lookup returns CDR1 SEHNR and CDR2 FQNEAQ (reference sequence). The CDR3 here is CASSFQGVEGQPQHF. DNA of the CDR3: TGTGCCAGCAGCTTCCAAGGGGTTGAGGGGCAGCCCCAGCATTTT.

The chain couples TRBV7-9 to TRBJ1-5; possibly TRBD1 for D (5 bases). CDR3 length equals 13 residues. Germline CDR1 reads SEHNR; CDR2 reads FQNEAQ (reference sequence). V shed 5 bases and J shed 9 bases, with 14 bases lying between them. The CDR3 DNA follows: TGTGCCAGCAGCCAAGGGGTAGTGAGGCCCCAGCATTTT. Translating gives CASSQGVVRPQHF.

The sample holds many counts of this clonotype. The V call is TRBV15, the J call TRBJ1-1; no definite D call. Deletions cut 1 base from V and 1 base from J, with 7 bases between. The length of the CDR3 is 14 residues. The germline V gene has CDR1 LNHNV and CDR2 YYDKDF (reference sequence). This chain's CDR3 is CATSRGRRNTEAFF. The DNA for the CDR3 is TGTGCCACCAGCAGAGGACGGCGGAACACTGAAGCTTTCTTT.

The CDR3 is CSAGPPSYEQYF. Written as DNA, the CDR3 is TGCAGTGCTGGGCCGCCGAGCTACGAGCAGTACTTC. The V gene is TRBV20-1, the J gene TRBJ2-7; D ambiguous. V was pared by 5 bases and J by 3 bases, with 11 bases between. The CDR3 sequence is 12 residues long. The germline CDR1 and CDR2 sequences are DFQATT and SNEGSKA (reference sequence).

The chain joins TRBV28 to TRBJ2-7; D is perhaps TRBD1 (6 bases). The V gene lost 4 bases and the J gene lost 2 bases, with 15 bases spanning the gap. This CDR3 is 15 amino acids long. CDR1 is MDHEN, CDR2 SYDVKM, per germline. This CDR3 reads CASSSQGRQAYEQYF. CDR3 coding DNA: TGTGCCAGCAGTTCCCAGGGTAGACAGGCCTACGAGCAGTACTTC.

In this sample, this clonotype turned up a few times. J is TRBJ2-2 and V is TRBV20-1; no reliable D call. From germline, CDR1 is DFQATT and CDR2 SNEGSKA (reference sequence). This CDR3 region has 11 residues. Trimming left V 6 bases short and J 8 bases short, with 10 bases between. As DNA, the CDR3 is TGCAGTGCGTTACTGAATGGGGAGCTGTTTTTT. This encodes CSALLNGELFF.

The CDR3 bases are TGTGCCAGCTCACCACTGACAGGCTCCTATGGCTACACCTTC. This sequence encodes CASSPLTGSYGYTF. This chain links TRBV18 with TRBJ1-2; possible D gene TRBD1, 6 bases. The germline CDR1 and CDR2 sequences are KGHSH and LQKENI. Trimming took off 1 base at V and 4 bases at J, with 10 bases between the two ends. This CDR3 region has 14 residues. Full variable domain (missing parts from reference TRBV18 and TRBJ1-2): NAGVMQNPRHLVRRRGQEARLRCSPMKGHSHVYWYRQLPEEGLKFMVYLQKENIIDESGMPKERFSAEFPKEGPSILRIQQVVRGDSAAYFCASSPLTGSYGYTFGSGTRLTVV.

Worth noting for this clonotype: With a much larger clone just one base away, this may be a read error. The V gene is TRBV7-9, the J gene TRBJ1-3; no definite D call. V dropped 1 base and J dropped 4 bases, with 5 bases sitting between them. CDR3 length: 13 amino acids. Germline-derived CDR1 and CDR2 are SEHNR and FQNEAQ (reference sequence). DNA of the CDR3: TGTGCCAGCAGCTTAGGTCTCGGAAACACCATATATTTT. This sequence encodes CASSLGLGNTIYF.

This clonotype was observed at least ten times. The DNA of the CDR3 is TGCAGCGTTACCGGGACTAGACACTACGAGCAGTACTTC. Translation: CSVTGTRHYEQYF. V usage is TRBV29-1 and J usage is TRBJ2-7; the match to TRBD2 covers 8 bases. Germline loops: CDR1 SQVTM, CDR2 ANQGSEA. V was clipped by 5 bases and J by 3 bases; unmatched bases: 6. The CDR3 contains 13 residues.

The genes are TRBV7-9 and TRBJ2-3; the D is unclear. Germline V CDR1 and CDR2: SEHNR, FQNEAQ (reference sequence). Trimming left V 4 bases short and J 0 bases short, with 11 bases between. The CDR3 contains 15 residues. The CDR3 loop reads CASSSHTTSTDTQYF. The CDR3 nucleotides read TGTGCCAGCAGCTCTCACACTACTAGCACAGATACGCAGTATTTT.

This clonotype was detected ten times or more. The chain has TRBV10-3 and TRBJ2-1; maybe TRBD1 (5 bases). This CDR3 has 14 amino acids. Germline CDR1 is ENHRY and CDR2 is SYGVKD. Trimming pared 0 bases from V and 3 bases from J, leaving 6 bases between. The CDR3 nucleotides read TGTGCCATCAGTGAGTCGACAGACTACAATGAGCAGTTCTTC. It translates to CAISESTDYNEQFF.

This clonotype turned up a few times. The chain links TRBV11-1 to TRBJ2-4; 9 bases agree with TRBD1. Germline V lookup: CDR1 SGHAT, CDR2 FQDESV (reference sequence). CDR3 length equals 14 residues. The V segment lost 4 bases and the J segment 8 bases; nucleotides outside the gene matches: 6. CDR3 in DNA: TGTGCCAGCAGCTCGGGACAGGGATTTGACATTCAGTACTTC. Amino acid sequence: CASSSGQGFDIQYF.

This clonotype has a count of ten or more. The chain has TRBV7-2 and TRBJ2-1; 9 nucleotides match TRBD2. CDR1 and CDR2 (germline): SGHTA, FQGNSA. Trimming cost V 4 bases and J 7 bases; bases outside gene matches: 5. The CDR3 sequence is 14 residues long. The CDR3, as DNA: TGTGCCAGCAGCTCAACAAGCGGGGGGAATGAGCAGTTCTTC. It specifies CASSSTSGGNEQFF.

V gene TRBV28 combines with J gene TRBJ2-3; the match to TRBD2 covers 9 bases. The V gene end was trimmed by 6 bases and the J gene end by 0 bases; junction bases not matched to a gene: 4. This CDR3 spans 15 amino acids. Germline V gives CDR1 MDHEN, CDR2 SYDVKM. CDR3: CASSAGGGSTDTQYF. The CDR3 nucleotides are TGTGCCAGCAGCGCGGGGGGGGGGAGCACAGATACGCAGTATTTT.

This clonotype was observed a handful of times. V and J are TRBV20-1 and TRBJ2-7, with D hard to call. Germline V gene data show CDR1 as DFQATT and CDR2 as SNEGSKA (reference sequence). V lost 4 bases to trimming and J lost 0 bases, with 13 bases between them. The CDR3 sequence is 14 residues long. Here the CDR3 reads CSATGDASSYEQYF. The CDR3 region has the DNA TGCAGTGCTACAGGTGACGCGAGCTCCTACGAGCAGTACTTC.

CDR3 in amino acids: CASSRDWNLSYEQYF. The DNA of the CDR3 is TGCGCCAGCAGCCGCGACTGGAACCTCTCCTACGAGCAGTACTTC. The chain carries TRBV5-1 and TRBJ2-7; no clear D gene. The length of the CDR3 is 15 residues. Per germline, CDR1 SGHRS and CDR2 YFSETQ. V lost 4 bases, J lost 0 bases, and 14 bases lay in between.

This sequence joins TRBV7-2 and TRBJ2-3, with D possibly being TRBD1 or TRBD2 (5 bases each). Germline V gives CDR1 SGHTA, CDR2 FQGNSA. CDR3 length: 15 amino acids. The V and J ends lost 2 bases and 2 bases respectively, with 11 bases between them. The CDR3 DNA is TGTGCCAGCAGCTTAACGGGACCAATCACAGATACGCAGTATTTT. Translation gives CASSLTGPITDTQYF. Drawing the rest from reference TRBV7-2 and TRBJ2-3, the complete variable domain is GAGVSQSPSNKVTEKGKDVELRCDPISGHTALYWYRQSLGQGLEFLIYFQGNSAPDKSGLPSDRFSAERTGGSVSTLTIQRTQQEDSAVYLCASSLTGPITDTQYFGPGTRLTVL.